Listed here are 26 T cell receptor beta chains from one sample, sequenced in a study of CD8 T cells in Susac syndrome. Reverse transcription of roughly 0.5 to 1 ug RNA was carried out with random hexamers. TCRdb re-called the immunoSEQ multiplex PCR reads through MiXCR, storing one row per CDR3 protein. The sample consists of 150,000 to 200,000 distinct CDR3 sequences, roughly 93% of them appearing once. The specimen was CD4+ T cells from PBMCs. The receptors were gathered from a human donor in good health.

This clonotype appeared once. The V gene is TRBV14, the J gene TRBJ2-6, with D tentatively TRBD2 (6 bases). Germline lookup yields CDR1 SGHDN and CDR2 FVKESK. The V end was cut by 4 bases, the J end by 0 bases, with 16 bases between. The CDR3 contains 18 residues. The CDR3 here is CASSPTVGGPSGANVLTF. CDR3 nucleotide sequence: TGTGCCAGCAGCCCTACCGTGGGGGGACCCTCTGGGGCCAACGTCCTGACTTTC.

This clonotype was recorded a few times. This chain connects TRBV5-6 to TRBJ2-3; D is ambiguous. There are 12 residues in the CDR3. The V gene lost 0 bases and the J gene lost 5 bases, with 4 bases spanning the gap. Germline CDR1 SGHDT, CDR2 YYEEEE. In DNA, the CDR3 is TGTGCCAGCAGCTTGGTCGTAGATACGCAGTATTTT. Protein: CASSLVVDTQYF.

The chain recombines TRBV27 with TRBJ2-2, with D perhaps matching TRBD1 (6 bases). CDR3 size: 16 residues. The germline CDR1 and CDR2 sequences are MNHEY and SMNVEV (reference sequence). Trimming pared 5 bases from V and 3 bases from J, leaving 16 bases between. The CDR3 reads CASSPFPGHDTGELFF. The CDR3 coding sequence is TGTGCCAGCAGTCCTTTCCCGGGACATGACACCGGGGAGCTGTTTTTT.

V and J are TRBV15 and TRBJ1-2; the D is unclear. This CDR3 comprises 12 residues. Trimming removed 1 base at V and 5 bases at J, with 5 bases between. Germline CDR1 reads LNHNV; CDR2 reads YYDKDF (reference sequence). CDR3 DNA: TGTGCCACCAGCAGAGCACAGTATGGCTACACCTTC. It is translated as CATSRAQYGYTF. Based on the CDR3 plus reference TRBV15 and TRBJ1-2, the full variable domain is DAMVIQNPRYQVTQFGKPVTLSCSQTLNHNVMYWYQQKSSQAPKLLFHYYDKDFNNEADTPDNFQSRRPNTSFCFLDIRSPGLGDTAMYLCATSRAQYGYTFGSGTRLTVV.

The rearrangement links TRBV12-3 or TRBV12-4 to TRBJ2-2; 8 nucleotides align to TRBD2. The CDR3 totals 15 residues. V shed 3 bases and J 7 bases; nucleotides not matched to a gene: 7. The CDR3 is CASSFSGGRHGELFF. The CDR3 bases are TGTGCCAGCAGTTTCTCGGGGGGGCGTCACGGGGAGCTGTTTTTT.

The chain employs TRBV18 and TRBJ2-1; possibly TRBD1 or TRBD2 for D (5 bases each). This CDR3 spans 12 amino acids. V was trimmed by 4 bases and J by 6 bases, leaving 7 bases between them. Germline loops: CDR1 KGHSH, CDR2 LQKENI. The CDR3 DNA reads TGTGCCAGCTCACAGGGGACCAATGAGCAGTTCTTC. Its protein is CASSQGTNEQFF. The variable domain in full, with the rest retrieved from reference TRBV18 and TRBJ2-1, is NAGVMQNPRHLVRRRGQEARLRCSPMKGHSHVYWYRQLPEEGLKFMVYLQKENIIDESGMPKERFSAEFPKEGPSILRIQQVVRGDSAAYFCASSQGTNEQFFGPGTRLTVL.

The rearrangement links TRBV9 to TRBJ1-4; no definite D call. There are 15 residues in the CDR3. The germline CDR1 and CDR2 sequences are SGDLS and YYNGEE. Trimming pared 0 bases from V and 8 bases from J, leaving 14 bases between. The CDR3 DNA reads as TGTGCCAGCAGCGTAGGTTCAGGTCGTGGGGAAAAACTGTTTTTT. Residues: CASSVGSGRGEKLFF.

The chain combines TRBV13 with TRBJ2-3; D unresolved. CDR1 and CDR2 from the germline V gene are PRHDT and FYEKMQ (reference sequence). The V and J ends lost 2 bases and 2 bases respectively, with 8 bases between them. The length of the CDR3 is 14 residues. CDR3 sequence reads: CASSLRTDTDTQYF. The DNA for the CDR3 is TGTGCCAGCAGCTTAAGGACCGACACAGATACGCAGTATTTT.

The J gene is TRBJ1-1, the V gene TRBV6-1, with D possibly TRBD1 on 6 matching bases. This CDR3 contains 12 residues. Trimming took 5 bases from V and 7 from J, leaving 11 bases between them. The germline CDR1 and CDR2 sequences are MNHNS and SASEGT. CDR3 in DNA: TGTGCCAGCAGTCCGACAGGCCTTGAAGCTTTCTTT. Residues: CASSPTGLEAFF.

The rearrangement uses TRBV20-1 and TRBJ2-5; 10 bases are shared with TRBD1. Germline CDR1 is DFQATT and CDR2 is SNEGSKA (reference sequence). V was pared by 5 bases and J by 7 bases, with 7 bases of the junction left unmatched. This CDR3 has 13 residues. CDR3 DNA: TGCAGTGCTCGAGGACAGGGGGTAGGGACCCAGTACTTC. Protein sequence: CSARGQGVGTQYF.

The J gene is TRBJ1-6, the V gene TRBV5-6; possible D gene TRBD1, 5 bases. Germline loops: CDR1 SGHDT, CDR2 YYEEEE. The germline V and J ends were trimmed by 4 bases and 8 bases, with 13 bases remaining between them. The length of the CDR3 is 14 residues. The DNA of the CDR3 is TGTGCCAGCAGCGGACATGTCGTCCATTCACCCCTCCACTTT. Residues: CASSGHVVHSPLHF.

The chain has TRBV27 and TRBJ2-3, with unresolved D. Trimming shortened V by 7 bases and J by 2 bases, and 16 bases separated the two germline ends. CDR3 size: 15 residues. Germline CDR1 and CDR2: MNHEY and SMNVEV (reference sequence). CDR3 nucleotide sequence: TGTGCCAGCAATCCTTCCCCCACAGTCACAGATACGCAGTATTTT. As protein: CASNPSPTVTDTQYF.

The CDR3 here is CASSRPGLEETQYF. The DNA for the CDR3 is TGTGCCAGCAGCCGGCCGGGACTAGAAGAGACCCAGTACTTC. The V and J genes are TRBV13 and TRBJ2-5; 8 nucleotides agree with TRBD2. This CDR3 is 14 amino acids long. J lost 3 bases, V lost 5 bases, and 5 bases had no gene match. CDR1 is PRHDT, CDR2 FYEKMQ, per germline (reference sequence).

This chain joins TRBV23-1 and TRBJ1-1, with 8 nucleotides matching TRBD1. TRBV23-1 falls under the ORF class, with uncertain function. Trimming took 6 bases from V and 1 from J; bases not matched to a gene: 28. The CDR3 is 22 residues long. CDR3 in DNA: TGCGCCAGCAGAATACAGGGGGTAAAGAACCAGACCAAAAAGAACCAGAACACTGAAGCTTTCTTT. Its protein is CASRIQGVKNQTKKNQNTEAFF.

The CDR3 nucleotides read TGTGCCAGCACTAGCGGGGGGTACTACGAGCAGTACTTC. Translated, it gives CASTSGGYYEQYF. The chain joins TRBV6-4 to TRBJ2-7, with TRBD2 matching 11 bases. V lost 7 bases and J lost 3; bases outside the gene matches: 2. The CDR3 loop spans 13 amino acids. CDR1 is MRHNA and CDR2 is SNTAGT in the germline V gene.

V is TRBV7-9 and J is TRBJ2-3; 8 nucleotides agree with TRBD2. The J segment lost 7 bases and the V segment lost 3 bases, leaving 3 bases of the junction unmatched. CDR1 is SEHNR and CDR2 is FQNEAQ in the germline V gene (reference sequence). CDR3 length: 13 residues. CDR3 sequence reads: CASSFGGEHTQYF. CDR3 nucleotide sequence: TGTGCCAGCAGCTTCGGGGGGGAACATACGCAGTATTTT.

The chain recombines TRBV5-1 with TRBJ1-2; D gene ambiguous. Germline loops: CDR1 SGHRS, CDR2 YFSETQ. V lost 0 bases to trimming and J lost 4 bases, with 13 bases between them. The CDR3 runs to 15 residues. The CDR3 spells CASSLVGYEAYGYTF. The CDR3 bases are TGCGCCAGCAGCTTGGTAGGGTATGAAGCCTATGGCTACACCTTC.

The gene calls are TRBV5-4 and TRBJ1-6; unclear D gene. CDR1 and CDR2 from the germline V gene are SGHNT and YYREEE (reference sequence). V lost 1 base and J lost 13, with 12 bases in between. CDR3 length: 13 amino acids. The chain's CDR3 is CASSLPDQSPLHF. CDR3 bases: TGTGCCAGCAGCTTGCCAGATCAGTCCCCCCTCCACTTT. Complete variable domain (other parts from reference TRBV5-4 and TRBJ1-6): ETGVTQSPTHLIKTRGQQVTLRCSSQSGHNTVSWYQQALGQGPQFIFQYYREEENGRGNFPPRFSGLQFPNYSSELNVNALELDDSALYLCASSLPDQSPLHFGNGTRLTVT.

This clonotype has only one observation. The chain is built from TRBV3-1 and TRBJ1-2, with D perhaps matching TRBD1 (5 bases). CDR3 size: 13 residues. The V gene's germline CDR1 is LGHDT and CDR2 YNNKEL (reference sequence). Trimming removed 0 bases at V and 9 bases at J, with 11 bases between. CDR3 coding DNA: TGTGCCAGCAGCCAAGATGGGGCAGGCAGCTACACCTTC. Encoded protein: CASSQDGAGSYTF.

The chain is built from TRBV20-1 and TRBJ2-3, with a tentative D call TRBD2 (6 bases). Trimming cost V 5 bases and J 2 bases, with 11 bases left between them. The CDR3 sequence is 13 residues long. Germline V CDR1 and CDR2: DFQATT, SNEGSKA (reference sequence). CDR3 amino acids: CSAAGLTTDTQYF. The CDR3 DNA reads TGCAGTGCTGCGGGACTCACCACAGATACGCAGTATTTT.

This chain uses TRBV9 with TRBJ2-7, with D tentatively TRBD1 (6 bases). Trimming took 0 bases from V and 3 from J, leaving 10 bases between them. Looked up from germline, CDR1 is SGDLS and CDR2 is YYNGEE. This CDR3 contains 14 residues. This chain's CDR3 is CASSVGQGRYEQYF. For the CDR3, the DNA is TGTGCCAGCAGCGTAGGTCAGGGGCGCTACGAGCAGTACTTC.

V gene TRBV20-1 combines with J gene TRBJ2-3, with D perhaps assigned TRBD1 or TRBD2 (5 bases each). The germline V gene has CDR1 DFQATT and CDR2 SNEGSKA (reference sequence). This CDR3 has 15 residues. V was trimmed by 1 base and J by 4 bases, leaving 15 bases between them. The CDR3: CSARGLAGRADTQYF. CDR3 coding DNA: TGCAGTGCTAGAGGATTGGCAGGGAGAGCAGATACGCAGTATTTT.

This chain uses TRBV19 with TRBJ2-5; D is unresolved. The CDR3 contains 13 residues. Trimming took off 6 bases at V and 4 bases at J, with 12 bases between the two ends. CDR1 is LNHDA and CDR2 is SQIVND in the germline V gene (reference sequence). CDR3 nucleotides: TGTGCCAGTAGAACCGGACCCGGAGAGACCCAGTACTTC. Translation gives CASRTGPGETQYF.

The chain uses TRBV7-9 and TRBJ1-5, with D perhaps matching TRBD1 (5 bases). V was cut by 3 bases and J by 5 bases, with 14 bases left in between. The length of the CDR3 is 15 residues. The germline V gene has CDR1 SEHNR and CDR2 FQNEAQ (reference sequence). In nucleotides, the CDR3 is TGTGCCAGCAGCTTGGGGGTCGGGGGGTATCAGCCCCAGCATTTT. It is translated as CASSLGVGGYQPQHF.

The chain couples TRBV5-4 to TRBJ2-2, with a possible D match to TRBD1 (5 bases). This CDR3 contains 15 residues. From germline, CDR1 is SGHNT and CDR2 YYREEE (reference sequence). Trimming shortened V by 2 bases and J by 1 base, and 9 bases separated the two germline ends. The CDR3 bases are TGTGCCAGCAGCTTACATCAGGGGAACACCGGGGAGCTGTTTTTT. Translated, it gives CASSLHQGNTGELFF.

The genes are TRBV28 and TRBJ2-7, with 9 positions matching TRBD1. Germline V gene lookup returns CDR1 MDHEN and CDR2 SYDVKM. The CDR3 is 14 amino acids. V trimming: 7 bases; J trimming: 2 bases; junction bases outside the gene matches: 6. DNA of the CDR3: TGTGCCAGCACCACCGGGACAGGGACCTACGAGCAGTACTTC. It is translated as CASTTGTGTYEQYF.